The 6 T cell receptor beta chains below come from one sample, sequenced in a study of Ad26.COV2.S vaccination and SARS-CoV-2 variants. Sample treatment: some 20 received Ad26.COV2.S at low or high dose, single or two shots; five or six received placebo; per-sample allocation not given. It was on day 63 after the first vaccine or placebo injection that samples were taken. The protocol was immunoSEQ multiplex PCR, while the TCRdb copy is restricted to in-frame clones and leaves out a portion. The table has 410,000 or so clones, 75% to 95% seen once. The sequencing here drew on peripheral blood, taken in a trial of Ad26.COV2.S vaccine versus placebo. These receptors all stem from a person aged 18-60 years who received the Ad26.COV2.S COVID-19 vaccine or a placebo.

The gene calls are TRBV5-6 and TRBJ1-2; TRBD1 matches at 10 bases. This CDR3 is 12 amino acids long. Germline CDR1 reads SGHDT; CDR2 reads YYEEEE. The junction had 0 bases not matched to a gene; V was cut back by 3 bases and J by 7 bases. The CDR3 loop reads CASSWTGGGYTF. The CDR3 DNA sequence: TGTGCCAGCAGCTGGACAGGGGGTGGCTACACCTTC.

The V and J genes are TRBV5-1 and TRBJ1-1; weak D call: TRBD1 (6 bases). V was clipped by 5 bases and J by 2 bases, with 13 bases between them. CDR1 and CDR2 (germline): SGHRS, YFSETQ. The CDR3 contains 14 residues. The DNA of the CDR3 is TGCGCCAGCAGTGCTGGAGGGGGAAACACTGAAGCTTTCTTT. Translated: CASSAGGGNTEAFF. Using reference TRBV5-1 and TRBJ1-1 for the parts outside the CDR3, the full variable domain is KAGVTQTPRYLIKTRGQQVTLSCSPISGHRSVSWYQQTPGQGLQFLFEYFSETQRNKGNFPGRFSGRQFSNSRSEMNVSTLELGDSALYLCASSAGGGNTEAFFGQGTRLTVV.

The rearrangement links TRBV12-3 or TRBV12-4 to TRBJ2-1; no definite D call. The CDR3 totals 12 residues. The V end was cut by 3 bases, the J end by 8 bases, with 8 bases between. The CDR3 DNA follows: TGTGCCAGCAGTTTTCTCCCCGATGAGCAGTTCTTC. Translating gives CASSFLPDEQFF.

The V call is TRBV27, the J call TRBJ2-1; D is unresolved. The CDR3 is 14 amino acids. Germline CDR1 MNHEY, CDR2 SMNVEV (reference sequence). V lost 4 bases to trimming and J lost 6 bases, with 13 bases between them. Written as DNA, the CDR3 is TGTGCCAGCAGTTCGGGCGCCGCCAGCAATGAGCAGTTCTTC. Translated: CASSSGAASNEQFF.

CDR3 bases: TGTGCCAGCAGCCCCCTGGGACAGGGGGTCACAGATACGCAGTATTTT. It encodes CASSPLGQGVTDTQYF. The chain links TRBV11-2 to TRBJ2-3, with TRBD1 identical over 11 bases. Trimming at V came to 5 bases and at J to 2 bases, leaving 6 bases not matched to a gene. The germline V gene encodes CDR1 SGHAT and CDR2 FQNNGV. This CDR3 region has 16 residues.

In regard to this clone: Other DNA sequences from this sample encode an identical CDR3 as well. The V gene is TRBV19, the J gene TRBJ1-2, with 7 bases aligning to TRBD1. J gave up 2 bases and V 4 bases, and 4 bases lay outside the gene matches. CDR3 size: 14 residues. Per the germline V gene, CDR1 is LNHDA and CDR2 is SQIVND (reference sequence). The CDR3 sequence is CASSRTGTNYGYTF. CDR3 coding DNA: TGTGCCAGTAGTAGGACAGGCACCAACTATGGCTACACCTTC.